This TCR beta chain stems from a study of T cell responses to AZD1222 COVID-19 vaccine. The CDR3 spans 14 residues. Trimming removed 0 bases at V and 8 bases at J, with 13 bases between. Germline lookup yields CDR1 LNHDA and CDR2 SQIVND (reference sequence). Measured with immunoSEQ multiplex PCR; TCRdb has only the in-frame clones, and not every one. Counted here are 110,000 or so clones, roughly 89% occurring once; the ten biggest clones make up approximately 6.5%. The specimen was peripheral blood, collected 28 days after the second AZD1222 dose. This sequence was found in an adult who received the AZD1222 COVID-19 vaccine. The chain combines TRBV19 with TRBJ1-2; D uncertain. CDR3 nucleotide sequence: TGTGCCAGTAGTATAGATCGTGTGGGCAGGGGCTACACCTTC. Translation gives CASSIDRVGRGYTF.